One T cell receptor beta chain is described in this entry. This clone was counted a single time. What antigen it recognizes has not been identified. No much larger clone is present one base from it, and per-base qualities are unavailable. These data belong to a study of cytomegalovirus exposure and HLA in healthy donors (dated by TCRdb to 2016 to 2017). Concerning the study at large: An earlier analysis of some 500 of the donors reported about 250 Gb of sequence data and 100 million to 130 million unique TCR beta sequences from approximately 180 million T cells. The T cell repertoires of roughly 660 subjects were profiled by immunosequencing and related to cytomegalovirus serostatus. In a later genetic analysis, genome-wide SNP genotypes for about 65% of the roughly 670 donors were used, and that subset was treated as a discovery cohort. Among the roughly 400 genotyped donors, 81% belonged to the genetic ancestry cluster associated with self-reported Caucasian donors. About 300 gigabases of sequencing data and tens of millions of unique TCR sequences were included in an early release covering roughly 600 HLA-typed donors. Class I and class II HLA loci were covered by the typing at four-digit resolution. To predict cytomegalovirus infection status, the study combined high-throughput TCR immunosequencing, statistical association of individual TCRs with disease status, and machine learning. To decide whether each TCR beta V gene segment behaved as functional or pseudogenic, an earlier analysis of some 600 of the donors relied on high-throughput TCR beta sequencing. Donor age, sex, ethnicity and CMV serostatus were compiled together with the repertoire data. All discovery cohort repertoires had been generated using a single sequencing platform. On average, roughly 240,000 unique TCR beta nucleotide sequences were sequenced per donor among several hundred genotyped donors of the cohort, with 15% to 20% of those sequences being non-productive. Along with the roughly 670-subject first cohort, a separate validation cohort of over 90 different subjects was used. A later analysis re-examined previously published TCR beta repertoires from more than 550 donors and added high-resolution HLA genotyping to investigate patterns of TCR occurrence. The number of donors typed differed by locus, with roughly 620-640 for A, B, C, DRB1 and DQB1, about 500 for DQA1, over 600 for DPA1, and around 460 for DPB1. About 5 DR-DQ haplotypes were handled as single units for association and clustering, since linkage in the cohort was strong. Rather than using new phenotypic data, the later analysis identified candidate immune exposures from TCR beta sequences and from how often those sequences occurred across donors. The aim of the study was to test whether cataloging public T cell receptors could identify signatures of past pathogen exposure.

The method behind the library was the immunoSEQ multiplex PCR assay. The multiplex PCR relied on a mix of 60 forward primers for TCR Vbeta segments and 13 reverse primers for TCR Jbeta segments. The CDR3 region of rearranged TCR beta genes was amplified from genomic DNA by a multiplex PCR assay. The Illumina HiSeq System was used to sequence the amplified TCR beta libraries as 87-base-pair reads. The authors processed their data as follows. Across the 700 or so repertoires, a later analysis counted about 81 million unique TCR beta chains, 8.5 million to 12 million of which were shared by at least two donors. To remove PCR and sequencing errors, raw reads were error-corrected and collapsed into unique sequences using a nearest-neighbor algorithm that merged closely related sequences. To assign V, D and J gene segments, CDR3 sequences were aligned to IMGT reference sequences. For a sequence to be retained, at least a six-nucleotide match to both a V gene segment and a J gene segment was required. Rearrangements were classified as productive when the CDR3 lacked stop codons and remained in frame with V and J, and all other rearrangements were classified as non-productive. CDR3 was defined by IMGT convention, running from the second conserved V-encoded cysteine to the conserved J-encoded phenylalanine. The earlier analysis of about 620 of the donors excluded sequences that lacked an unambiguous match to a single V gene segment. In an earlier analysis of roughly 600 of the donors, a V segment was called functional when productive rearrangements were above 56.7%, and segregating when the standard deviation between donors exceeded 5%. To diagnose cytomegalovirus status from the catalog of TCR beta chain sequences, a statistical classification framework was built. V and J gene assignment, in a later analysis, came from comparing TCR nucleotide sequences with IMGT/GENE-DB human TR gene sequences. Using the TCRdist pipeline, a later analysis assigned CDR3 sequences along with most-parsimonious VDJ recombination scenarios. In a later analysis, every TCR beta chain was defined by the combination of its CDR3 amino acid sequence and its V-gene family, and reads without a unique V-gene family were dropped. As a way to deal with suspected cross-contamination and a sequencing artifact, a later analysis dropped 450 to 700 nucleotide sequences that were highly shared and had low generation probability. In a later analysis, a clonal expansion index was calculated for each public chain from normalized within-repertoire ranks of inferred template counts. Generation probabilities in a later analysis came from a VDJ recombination model fitted to out-of-frame rearrangements, and those results were checked against IGoR. A later analysis scored TCR-TCR, TCR-HLA and TCR-CMV co-occurrence with hypergeometric tests, applying a repertoire-size bias correction to TCR pairs. A later analysis estimated false discovery rates by permuting HLA or CMV assignments 20 times. In a later analysis, co-occurring TCRs were grouped using DBSCAN, and TCRdist sequence similarity was added for clustering within HLA-allele-positive subsets. Co-occurrence clustering excluded repertoires with fewer than 30,000 or more than 120,000 public chains, plus five with anomalous nucleotide sharing. TCRdb re-hosts the immuneACCESS table, in-frame sequences only. Its copies lack some clones; in the studies checked, an unresolved V gene accounts for under half of them, and the cause for the rest is not known. V and J calls and clone size follow that table, whereas D and trimming were derived from the DNA. Across this sample there are around 170,000 clones, with roughly 80% seen only once. The ten largest clones take up 6.3% of the sample.

The research as a whole found: In an earlier analysis of fewer than 750 of the donors, most TCR beta V segments were observed in productive rearrangements about 87% or about 30% of the time, broadly matching IMGT annotations. Strong co-occurrence of HLA alleles, especially DR and DQ, made assigning TCR associations to individual alleles difficult. Most TCR sequences were observed very rarely across donors, whereas some public TCRs were present in many individuals. Because some donors lacked HLA typing at each locus, the association tests relied only on the typed subset. A later genetic analysis associated a missense DCLRE1C variant with V-gene and J-gene trimming of TCR beta chains, and an independent cohort replicated the association. According to the authors, the approach could potentially be generalized to other disease states and immunological phenotypes. In a later analysis, several top co-occurrence clusters were reported to appear linked to parvovirus B19, influenza, CMV and Epstein-Barr virus. A later analysis associated about 18,000 TCR beta sequences with specific HLA alleles at a false discovery rate of 0.05. In a later genetic analysis, fewer N-insertions in productive TCRs were reported among donors in an Asian-associated ancestry cluster than the approximately 630-donor mean. A few of the identified cytomegalovirus-associated TCR beta chains were confirmed in vitro to be specific for cytomegalovirus antigens. In the study, some 160 TCR beta chains were listed as associated with cytomegalovirus. A further reported finding was that TCR beta sequences accurately predicted the HLA-A and HLA-B alleles for most subjects in the first cohort. In a later analysis, most CMV-associated TCR beta chains were found to appear HLA-restricted, with HLA associations seemingly driven largely by CMV exposure. CMV serostatus was the only immune exposure information available for the cohort. A cluster of highly shared sequence variants was judged likely to be a technical artifact of the sequencing pipeline. Correlated functional status among segregating V segments might reflect linkage disequilibrium, but an unknown experimental factor could not be ruled out. Presence/absence analyses assumed roughly uniform sequencing depth across donors, an assumption that may not hold. This cohort had only TCR beta chains sequenced, and the lack of alpha or paired-chain data limited which features could be detected. A later analysis found that TCR association rates varied across HLA loci, with DRB1 alleles showing the most associated TCRs and HLA-C alleles the fewest. In both the original and validation cohorts, the classifier was reported to diagnose cytomegalovirus status with high specificity and sensitivity. Because counts were too low, 15 to 20 rarely observed V segments, including chromosome 9 orphons, were left out of the earlier analysis of a few hundred of the donors. A later analysis found that HLA-associated TCR beta chains were more clonally expanded and had lower generation probabilities than equally common non-associated chains.

The cohort consisted of approximately 690 healthy bone marrow donors. At the time of sampling, every cohort member was nominally healthy, though immune exposures that went unrecorded were likely present. The donor was CMV seropositive and was included in the group of almost 300 seropositive cohort members. Every donor gave a peripheral blood sample, and the peripheral blood mononuclear cells from that sample were used for TCR beta sequencing. The Qiagen DNeasy Blood Extraction Kit was used to extract genomic DNA from the blood cell samples. Sequenced sample: PBMCs. The receptor's source is a middle-aged man in good health and CMV-seropositive.

The CDR3 corresponds to CATSRGQETQYF. Read as DNA, the sequence is TGTGCCACCAGCAGAGGACAGGAGACCCAGTACTTC. Recombination linked TRBV15 to TRBJ2-5, and TRBD1 may be the D gene, going by 5 matching bases. The CDR3 covers 12 residues, taking in both the cysteine and the phenylalanine. Just the 36-base CDR3 DNA is kept, in frame starting at base 1. The germline V gene (reference sequence) gives CDR1 as LNHNV and CDR2 as YYDKDF. V sheds 1 base and J sheds 5 bases, leaving 5 bases between their ends.